A selection of T cell receptor beta chains follows, all from one sample in a study of blood T cell repertoires in COVID-19. Using immunoSEQ multiplex PCR, the repertoire was profiled, and TCRdb retains in-frame clones only, with some absent. The sample consists of 350,000 or so clones, more than 85% of them appearing once. What was sequenced was PBMCs or T cells enriched from blood (not recorded which). These receptors were taken from a woman aged 25 to 45 who had recovered from COVID-19. Each CDR3 is given with its conserved first and last residue. A D gene is named only where the DNA matches it firmly. Clone size is shown for a subset of rows, as once, few, many or a class of expanded clone.

J gene	clone size	D gene	V gene	CDR3 DNA	CDR3 protein
TRBJ2-1	-	TRBD1	TRBV5-1	TGCGCCAGCAGCCGCGGGACAGGTTACAATGAGCAGTTCTTC	CASSRGTGYNEQFF
TRBJ1-4	-	-	TRBV5-4	TGTGCCAGCAGCTCGACAGGAGTTAATGAAAAACTGTTTTTT	CASSSTGVNEKLFF
TRBJ2-7	-	TRBD2	TRBV9	TGTGCCAGCACTACAAGGCGGGGGGGCCCCTACGAGCAGTACTTC	CASTTRRGGPYEQYF
TRBJ2-2	-	TRBD2	TRBV2	TGTGCCAGCAGCGCCCTAGCGGGGTGGGGCACCGGGGAGCTGTTTTTT	CASSALAGWGTGELFF
TRBJ2-2	-	TRBD2	TRBV5-4	TGTGCCAGCAGCTTCGGCGGGAGGGCCGGGGAGCTGTTTTTT	CASSFGGRAGELFF
TRBJ2-3	once	TRBD2	TRBV18	TGTGCCAGCTCCCTCGCAGCGGGGAAGGATACGCAGTATTTT	CASSLAAGKDTQYF
TRBJ2-1	-	TRBD2	TRBV5-1	TGCGCCAGCAGCTCCCGGGGGGGGCTCTATATGAAGAATGAGCAGTTCTTC	CASSSRGGLYMKNEQFF
TRBJ2-7	-	TRBD1	TRBV7-2	TGTGCCAGCGGCCCCCCGGACAGGTACTACGAGCAGTACTTC	CASGPPDRYYEQYF
TRBJ2-7	-	TRBD2	TRBV4-3	TGCGCCAGCAGCCAAGGTTTGGGTGGTAGCGGGGGGGCCTACGAGCAGTACTTC	CASSQGLGGSGGAYEQYF
TRBJ2-1	-	TRBD1	TRBV9	TGTGCCAGCAGCCCGGACAGGGGAAGGAACAATGAGCAGTTCTTC	CASSPDRGRNNEQFF